The 17 T cell receptor beta chains below come from one sample, sequenced in a study of blood T cells in healthy people across ages. Primed by a sample-barcoded 5' primer and a J-beta primer mix, a second PCR proceeded for 7 to 11 cycles. TCRdb re-called the 5' RACE reads through MiXCR, storing one row per CDR3 protein. The sample contains 1.5 million to 2 million distinct CDR3 sequences, 40% to 55% of which appear only once. Sample: blood. These receptors were taken from a middle-aged woman in good health.

The CDR3 region is CSARDGTSGGYEQYF. In DNA, the CDR3 is TGCAGTGCTAGAGATGGGACTAGCGGGGGCTACGAGCAGTACTTC. The chain uses TRBV20-1 and TRBJ2-5; 14 bases align to TRBD2. The closer fit of TRBJ2-7 to the DNA end suggests the J call may be wrong. The CDR3 consists of 15 residues. Germline V gene sequence: CDR1 DFQATT, CDR2 SNEGSKA (reference sequence).

The chain combines TRBV4-3 with TRBJ2-1; 7 nucleotides agree with TRBD1. The CDR3 consists of 20 residues. Per germline, CDR1 LGHNA and CDR2 YSLEER. Losses at the gene ends were 0 bases for V and 0 bases for J; bases not matched to a gene: 14. CDR3 nucleotide sequence: TGCGCCAGCAGCCAAGATGGACAGGTACTTCTTTCGAGCTCCTACAATGAGCAGTTCTTC. It translates to CASSQDGQVLLSSSYNEQFF.

CDR3 sequence (DNA): TGCAGTGCTAGTTCCGACGTCCTAAACTACAATGAGCAGTTCTTC. Amino acid sequence: CSASSDVLNYNEQFF. The chain combines TRBV20-1 with TRBJ2-1; no clear D gene. The CDR3 is made up of 15 amino acids. Trimming cost V 3 bases and J 3 bases, with 15 bases left between them. Germline V gene data show CDR1 as DFQATT and CDR2 as SNEGSKA (reference sequence).

This clonotype was seen more than once but under ten times. The rearrangement links TRBV20-1 to TRBJ1-4; perhaps TRBD1 as D (6 bases). CDR1 DFQATT and CDR2 SNEGSKA come from the germline V gene (reference sequence). V was clipped by 3 bases and J by 5 bases, with 19 bases between them. The CDR3 loop spans 16 amino acids. CDR3 nucleotide sequence: TGCAGTGCTAGTAATAATTGGAGGGGGGTGAATGAAAAACTGTTTTTT. Translation gives CSASNNWRGVNEKLFF.

J is TRBJ1-6 and V is TRBV12-3 or TRBV12-4; D is ambiguous. V lost 8 bases and J 0 bases, leaving 8 bases between the germline ends. The CDR3 sequence is 14 residues long. Here the CDR3 DNA reads TGTGCCAGCTTGCGGAGCTCCTATAATTCACCCCTCCACTTT. This translates into CASLRSSYNSPLHF.

The genes are TRBV5-1 and TRBJ1-2, with D possibly matching TRBD1 (5 bases). This CDR3 is 16 amino acids long. CDR1 SGHRS and CDR2 YFSETQ come from the germline V gene. V lost 4 bases and J 0 bases, leaving 16 bases between the germline ends. CDR3 DNA sequence: TGCGCCAGCAGCGCATCAACGACAGCAACTAACTATGGCTACACCTTC. Translation: CASSASTTATNYGYTF.

V and J are TRBV7-2 and TRBJ2-2; weak D call: TRBD1 (6 bases). The germline CDR1 and CDR2 sequences are SGHTA and FQGNSA. The CDR3 spans 15 residues. V was trimmed by 3 bases and J by 2 bases, leaving 10 bases between them. The CDR3 coding sequence is TGTGCCAGCAGCTTGGACAGAAGCAACACCGGGGAGCTGTTTTTT. Translating gives CASSLDRSNTGELFF.

This clonotype has only a few counts. The genes are TRBV2 and TRBJ1-1; no definite D call. CDR3 length: 13 residues. Germline values: CDR1 SNHLY, CDR2 FYNNEI. Trimming removed 7 bases from V and 1 base from J, with 10 bases in between. The CDR3 DNA reads TGTGCCAGCACGAGACACCAGAACACTGAAGCTTTCTTT. Its protein is CASTRHQNTEAFF.

The V and J genes are TRBV20-1 and TRBJ2-1; D unresolved. The CDR3 runs 18 residues. V lost 1 base, J lost 0 bases, and 19 bases lay in between. From germline, CDR1 is DFQATT and CDR2 SNEGSKA (reference sequence). The CDR3 nucleotides read TGCAGTGCTAGAGGTCTCCCCGAGCTTGATCGCTCCTACAATGAGCAGTTCTTC. Translated: CSARGLPELDRSYNEQFF.

The rearrangement uses TRBV7-8 and TRBJ2-1, with TRBD2 matching over 10 bases. The CDR3 loop spans 16 amino acids. J lost 10 bases, V lost 1 base, and 10 bases had no gene match. Germline CDR1 and CDR2: SGHVS and FQNEAQ. Here the CDR3 DNA reads TGTGCCAGCAGCTTAGGGCTAGCGGGGGCCCAACGGGAGCAGTTCTTC. This gives the protein CASSLGLAGAQREQFF.

This clonotype came up a few times. The chain is built from TRBV7-9 and TRBJ1-5; tentative D call: TRBD1 (6 bases). This CDR3 is built from 13 residues. Per the germline V gene, CDR1 is SEHNR and CDR2 is FQNEAQ (reference sequence). V was trimmed by 5 bases and J by 4 bases, leaving 9 bases between them. The CDR3 is CASSRTENQPQHF. The CDR3 DNA reads TGTGCCAGCAGCCGGACAGAGAATCAGCCCCAGCATTTT.

This clonotype showed up just a few times. CDR3 amino acids: CSARTDPYTDTQYF. CDR3 DNA: TGCAGTGCGAGGACGGACCCCTACACAGATACGCAGTATTTT. The chain recombines TRBV20-1 with TRBJ2-3, with D hard to call. V dropped 6 bases and J dropped 2 bases, with 15 bases sitting between them. Germline CDR1 is DFQATT and CDR2 is SNEGSKA (reference sequence). The CDR3 covers 14 residues.

This clonotype has more than one count but fewer than ten. Here the CDR3 reads CAISDGISNQPQHF. The DNA of the CDR3 is TGTGCCATCTCGGACGGAATTAGCAATCAGCCCCAGCATTTT. J is TRBJ1-5 and V is TRBV10-3; D call uncertain. Trimming cost V 8 bases and J 0 bases, with 11 bases left between them. This CDR3 is built from 14 residues. CDR1 and CDR2 (germline): ENHRY, SYGVKD.

This clonotype was picked up a small number of times. The V gene is TRBV7-2, the J gene TRBJ2-5, with D tentatively TRBD1 or TRBD2 (7 bases each). The CDR3 extends over 14 amino acids. Germline values: CDR1 SGHTA, CDR2 FQGNSA. V gave up 7 bases and J gave up 4 bases, with 16 bases separating them. The chain's CDR3 is CASTRGRGRETQYF. As DNA, the CDR3 is TGTGCCAGCACCCGGGGGAGGGGGCGAGAGACCCAGTACTTC.

The V gene is TRBV20-1, the J gene TRBJ2-3; no clear D. CDR1 is DFQATT, CDR2 SNEGSKA, per germline (reference sequence). This CDR3 is built from 15 residues. With 4 bases removed from V and 1 base from J, the gap between germline ends came to 15 bases. The CDR3 DNA follows: TGCAGTGCTATTCGGCGACTCCAGGGCACAGATACGCAGTATTTT. Translation: CSAIRRLQGTDTQYF.

This clonotype came up a few times. The chain joins TRBV4-1 to TRBJ2-7, with D uncertain. V lost 1 base and J lost 5, with 12 bases in between. Germline loops: CDR1 MGHRA, CDR2 YSYEKL. This CDR3 has 14 amino acids. The CDR3 here is CASSQGDIPHEQYF. In nucleotides, the CDR3 is TGCGCCAGCAGCCAAGGAGACATTCCCCACGAGCAGTACTTC.

The V gene is TRBV7-2, the J gene TRBJ2-1; D is perhaps TRBD1 (5 bases). The CDR3 has 13 amino acids. The ends were cut back, 4 bases at V and 12 bases at J, with 16 bases in the middle. Germline V gene lookup returns CDR1 SGHTA and CDR2 FQGNSA. The chain's CDR3 is CASSYRQSLVQFF. The CDR3 region has the DNA TGTGCCAGCAGCTACCGACAGAGCCTGGTGCAGTTCTTC.